These 32 T cell receptor beta chains were all obtained from the same sample, sequenced in a study of spatial heterogeneity in lung cancer. Sample time point: sample taken at primary tumor resection. Researchers sequenced whole RNA taken from tumor, nontumor lung or frozen PBMC without sorting. One entry per CDR3 protein results from TCRdb running MiXCR on the 5' RACE reads. The sample carries some 11,000 distinct CDR3 sequences, under 4.5% recorded once. The sequenced sample was PBMCs, obtained at surgery. The receptors come from a female donor with early-stage non-small cell lung cancer.

Comments on this clonotype: This beta chain was picked up by a library intended for alpha chains and is off target, so its count carries little meaning. This sequence joins TRBV2 and TRBJ2-5; 8 positions agree with TRBD2. The junction had 8 bases not matched to a gene; V was cut back by 6 bases and J by 5 bases. The length of the CDR3 is 14 residues. CDR1 is SNHLY and CDR2 is FYNNEI in the germline V gene. CDR3 sequence (DNA): TGTGCCAGCAGAGAGCGGGAGCCGAGCGAGACCCAGTACTTC. Translation gives CASREREPSETQYF.

The table lists this clonotype with many counts. This beta chain is off target for a library built for alpha chains, so its abundance means little. This sequence joins TRBV28 and TRBJ1-1; perhaps TRBD1 as D (6 bases). The CDR3 is 14 amino acids. Per the germline V gene, CDR1 is MDHEN and CDR2 is SYDVKM. V was shortened by 6 bases and J by 2 bases, with 13 bases between the two germline ends. The CDR3 DNA sequence: TGTGCCAGCAGAGGACTACAGGGTAACACTGAAGCTTTCTTT. Encoded protein: CASRGLQGNTEAFF.

This clonotype showed up many times. The size of this beta chain means little, since it is a stray read in a library made for alpha chains. The chain is built from TRBV5-1 and TRBJ2-7, with a possible D match to TRBD2 (5 bases). Trimming took 6 bases from V and 4 from J, leaving 8 bases between them. The CDR3 totals 11 residues. Germline V CDR1 and CDR2: SGHRS, YFSETQ. CDR3 sequence reads: CASTPGYEQYF. CDR3 DNA sequence: TGCGCCAGCACCCCGGGGTACGAGCAGTACTTC.

At least ten counts were recorded for this clonotype. This beta chain is off target for a library built for alpha chains, so its abundance means little. The V and J genes are TRBV5-1 and TRBJ2-5; 8 nucleotides match TRBD2. Looked up from germline, CDR1 is SGHRS and CDR2 is YFSETQ. V lost 2 bases, J lost 5 bases, and 11 bases stayed unmatched. The CDR3 is 16 residues long. CDR3 DNA: TGCGCCAGCAGCTTAGGCAGCGGGGGTCCGGGGGAGACCCAGTACTTC. It is translated as CASSLGSGGPGETQYF.

This clonotype was counted many times. This beta chain is an off-target read within a library intended for alpha chains, so its frequency means little. This chain joins TRBV10-3 and TRBJ2-7; 12 nucleotides match TRBD1. The CDR3 sequence is 14 residues long. The J segment lost 4 bases and the V segment lost 7 bases, leaving 5 bases of the junction unmatched. CDR1 ENHRY and CDR2 SYGVKD come from the germline V gene. This chain's CDR3 is CAINAGQGAYEQYF. CDR3 nucleotide sequence: TGTGCCATCAATGCGGGACAGGGGGCTTACGAGCAGTACTTC.

This clonotype was seen at least ten times. Little can be read into the size of this beta chain, an off-target read in a library designed for alpha chains. V and J are TRBV12-3 or TRBV12-4 and TRBJ2-7; 13 positions match TRBD2. V lost 5 bases, J lost 6 bases, and 4 bases stayed unmatched. The CDR3 is 14 residues long. The CDR3, as DNA: TGTGCCAGCAGTGCCGGACTAGCGGGAGTCGAGCAGTACTTC. It yields the protein CASSAGLAGVEQYF.

This clonotype appeared many times. This beta chain turned up in a library designed for alpha chains; as an off-target read, its abundance says little. This chain joins TRBV7-9 and TRBJ2-3; perhaps TRBD2 as D (5 bases). Germline V CDR1 and CDR2: SEHNR, FQNEAQ (reference sequence). The V and J ends lost 5 bases and 4 bases respectively, with 10 bases between them. The CDR3 has 13 amino acids. Here the CDR3 DNA reads TGTGCCAGCAGCCCCCGAGGGCCAGATACGCAGTATTTT. Translated, it gives CASSPRGPDTQYF. The entire variable domain, with the rest obtained from reference TRBV7-9 and TRBJ2-3, is as follows: DTGVSQNPRHKITKRGQNVTFRCDPISEHNRLYWYRQTLGQGPEFLTYFQNEAQLEKSRLLSDRFSAERPKGSFSTLEIQRTEQGDSAMYLCASSPRGPDTQYFGPGTRLTVL.

In this sample, this clonotype turned up many times. A library made for alpha chains picked up this beta chain off target, so its size means little. The chain recombines TRBV6-2 or TRBV6-3 with TRBJ2-1; 7 bases are a match to TRBD2. The CDR3 contains 16 residues. Trimming at V came to 6 bases and at J to 9 bases, leaving 17 bases not matched to a gene. Germline assignment: CDR1 MNHEY and CDR2 SVGEGT. CDR3 residues: CASSRRTRMLAVEQFF. The CDR3 DNA reads as TGTGCCAGCAGCCGCCGGACTAGGATGCTCGCGGTTGAGCAGTTCTTC.

The table lists this clonotype with a few counts. A library prepared for alpha chains yielded this beta chain as an off-target read; its size is of little meaning. This chain's CDR3 is CASSLATGQPQHF. Written as DNA, the CDR3 is TGTGCCAGCAGTTTAGCTACCGGCCAGCCCCAGCATTTT. The chain is built from TRBV12-3 or TRBV12-4 and TRBJ1-5; no clear D. This CDR3 is built from 13 residues. V shed 0 bases and J shed 7 bases, with 7 bases lying between them.

The sample holds many counts of this clonotype. Within a library made for alpha chains, this beta chain is off target, and its count is uninformative. This chain connects TRBV28 to TRBJ2-4; a weak D match, TRBD2 (7 bases). Per germline, CDR1 MDHEN and CDR2 SYDVKM. The CDR3 totals 15 residues. V gave up 5 bases and J gave up 7 bases, with 18 bases separating them. The CDR3 spells CASSPTRGAVNIQYF. CDR3 DNA sequence: TGTGCCAGCAGTCCCACCCGGGGGGCGGTGAACATTCAGTACTTC.

This clonotype showed up many times. Since it is a stray read in a library aimed at alpha chains, this beta chain has a size that is not meaningful. The chain carries TRBV10-3 and TRBJ1-6; the D is unclear. Germline V gene lookup returns CDR1 ENHRY and CDR2 SYGVKD. The CDR3 extends over 15 amino acids. V was clipped by 3 bases and J by 11 bases, with 17 bases between them. CDR3 sequence (DNA): TGTGCCATCAGTGACCCCTCGACCTCAGTGGCACCCCTCCACTTT. Its translation is CAISDPSTSVAPLHF.

In its sample, this clonotype was seen many times. Little can be read into the size of this beta chain, an off-target read in a library designed for alpha chains. This sequence joins TRBV7-3 and TRBJ2-2, with TRBD2 identical over 8 bases. CDR3 size: 15 residues. The trim removed 8 bases at V and 2 bases at J, leaving 7 bases unmatched. Germline V CDR1 and CDR2: SGHTA, FQGTGA. In DNA, the CDR3 is TGTGCCAGCGGACCCAGCGGGGGTAACACCGGGGAGCTGTTTTTT. Its translation is CASGPSGGNTGELFF.

Ten or more counts support this clonotype. This beta chain is a stray sequence in a library constructed for alpha chains; its clone size is not meaningful. V usage is TRBV6-5 and J usage is TRBJ2-2, with 7 bases identical to TRBD1. The CDR3 totals 18 residues. Germline V gene lookup returns CDR1 MNHEY and CDR2 SVGAGI. The V and J ends lost 0 bases and 1 base, in that order; junction bases with no gene match: 8. CDR3 residues: CASSYSLQGQLNTGELFF. Here the CDR3 DNA reads TGTGCCAGCAGTTACTCCTTACAGGGACAGCTGAACACCGGGGAGCTGTTTTTT.

This clonotype occurred many times. This beta chain was picked up by a library intended for alpha chains and is off target, so its count carries little meaning. The chain employs TRBV10-2 and TRBJ1-2; D is ambiguous. CDR3 length: 14 residues. CDR1 is WSHSY, CDR2 SAAADI, per germline. V lost 0 bases and J lost 8, with 13 bases in between. The CDR3 sequence is CASSESKAKVGYTF. In DNA, the CDR3 is TGCGCCAGCAGTGAGTCCAAGGCAAAGGTGGGCTACACCTTC.

This clonotype was counted many times. Within a library made for alpha chains, this beta chain is off target, and its count is uninformative. The chain recombines TRBV20-1 with TRBJ1-5; D is ambiguous. V was shortened by 0 bases and J by 0 bases, with 15 bases between the two germline ends. There are 17 residues in the CDR3. Germline V gene data show CDR1 as DFQATT and CDR2 as SNEGSKA (reference sequence). The CDR3 region is CSARDVGKQVSNQPQHF. The DNA for the CDR3 is TGCAGTGCTAGAGATGTGGGAAAGCAGGTTAGCAATCAGCCCCAGCATTTT.

This clonotype occurred many times. With the library built for alpha chains, this beta chain is off target and its frequency is not meaningful. The chain uses TRBV19 and TRBJ2-7; tentatively, D is TRBD1 (6 bases). The CDR3 runs to 13 residues. V was trimmed by 3 bases and J by 7 bases, leaving 13 bases between them. The germline CDR1 and CDR2 sequences are LNHDA and SQIVND (reference sequence). The CDR3 region is CASSIGTPKEQYF. The CDR3 DNA is TGTGCCAGTAGTATCGGGACACCGAAAGAGCAGTACTTC.

About this clonotype: The size of this beta chain means little, since it is a stray read in a library made for alpha chains. The rearrangement uses TRBV5-5 and TRBJ2-2, with TRBD1 identical over 12 bases. Germline CDR1 SGHKS, CDR2 YYEKEE (reference sequence). The CDR3 length is 15 residues. V lost 3 bases to trimming and J lost 5 bases; unmatched junction nucleotides: 2. The CDR3: CASSWGQGATGELFF. The CDR3 nucleotides are TGTGCCAGCAGCTGGGGACAGGGGGCAACCGGGGAGCTGTTTTTT.

Many counts were recorded for this clonotype. Since it is a stray read in a library aimed at alpha chains, this beta chain has a size that is not meaningful. This chain uses TRBV19 with TRBJ1-3, with no clear D. The length of the CDR3 is 13 residues. Germline CDR1 reads LNHDA; CDR2 reads SQIVND (reference sequence). With 4 bases removed from V and 3 bases from J, the gap between germline ends came to 7 bases. The CDR3 nucleotides are TGTGCCAGTAGTACCGAAGATGGAAACACCATATATTTT. Its protein product is CASSTEDGNTIYF.

This clonotype was detected ten times or more. This beta chain lies outside the target of a library built for alpha chains; its clone size means little. The CDR3 reads CASSPMTGFQETQYF. The DNA for the CDR3 is TGTGCCAGCAGCCCTATGACTGGGTTCCAAGAGACCCAGTACTTC. The V call is TRBV7-2, the J call TRBJ2-5; no firm D call. The CDR3 extends over 15 amino acids. V lost 5 bases and J 1 base, leaving 14 bases between the germline ends. Germline V gives CDR1 SGHTA, CDR2 FQGNSA.

This clonotype has more than one count but fewer than ten. As an off-target read in a library built for alpha chains, this beta chain has a frequency of little significance. This chain joins TRBV7-9 and TRBJ2-7, with 7 bases that match TRBD2. Germline CDR1 and CDR2: SEHNR and FQNEAQ (reference sequence). The V and J ends lost 6 bases and 5 bases, in that order; junction bases with no gene match: 1. The CDR3 runs 11 residues. The CDR3 sequence: CASRGRDEQYF. The CDR3 DNA reads TGTGCCAGCAGGGGGAGGGACGAGCAGTACTTC.

This clonotype turned up a few times. This beta chain is an off-target read within a library intended for alpha chains, so its frequency means little. This sequence joins TRBV27 and TRBJ2-5; tentatively, D is TRBD2 (5 bases). The V gene lost 2 bases and the J gene lost 5 bases, with 12 bases spanning the gap. The length of the CDR3 is 14 residues. Germline CDR1 and CDR2: MNHEY and SMNVEV (reference sequence). The CDR3, as DNA: TGTGCCAGCAGTTTACTAGCCCCGAAGGAGACCCAGTACTTC. Translation gives CASSLLAPKETQYF.

This clonotype has a count of ten or more. This beta chain turned up in a library designed for alpha chains; as an off-target read, its abundance says little. The V and J genes are TRBV20-1 and TRBJ1-5, with no clear D. CDR1 is DFQATT and CDR2 is SNEGSKA in the germline V gene (reference sequence). There are 14 residues in the CDR3. Deletions cut 3 bases from V and 4 bases from J, with 13 bases between. CDR3 sequence: CSARLTAGNQPQHF. Written as DNA, the CDR3 is TGCAGTGCTAGGTTGACGGCGGGGAATCAGCCCCAGCATTTT.

This clonotype has a count of ten or more. One end of the junction varies from germline; a read error may be responsible. With the library built for alpha chains, this beta chain is off target and its frequency is not meaningful. The chain is built from TRBV6-1 and TRBJ2-1; D call uncertain. The CDR3 is 10 amino acids. The germline V gene encodes CDR1 MNHNS and CDR2 SASEGT. This chain's CDR3 is CASSDGLAIF. CDR3 DNA: TGTGCCAGCAGTGATGGGCTCGCTATTTTC.

This clonotype was detected ten times or more. This beta chain is an off-target read within a library intended for alpha chains, so its frequency means little. The CDR3 region is CASSPGPQETQYF. CDR3 sequence (DNA): TGTGCCAGCTCACCCGGGCCACAAGAGACCCAGTACTTC. This chain uses TRBV18 with TRBJ2-5; no reliable D call. The V gene's germline CDR1 is KGHSH and CDR2 LQKENI. This CDR3 region has 13 residues. Between the trimmed V and J ends, which lost 3 bases and 2 bases, there was a span of 7 bases.

This clonotype has more than one count but fewer than ten. Found in a library prepared for alpha chains, this beta chain is an off-target read, and its abundance has little meaning. V is TRBV15 and J is TRBJ2-5; 10 positions match TRBD1. Germline lookup yields CDR1 LNHNV and CDR2 YYDKDF (reference sequence). The length of the CDR3 is 14 residues. Trimming removed 5 bases from V and 5 bases from J; junction bases left unmatched: 5. The chain's CDR3 is CATSGTGAAETQYF. DNA of the CDR3: TGTGCCACCAGCGGGACAGGGGCGGCGGAGACCCAGTACTTC. The entire variable domain, with the rest obtained from reference TRBV15 and TRBJ2-5, is as follows: DAMVIQNPRYQVTQFGKPVTLSCSQTLNHNVMYWYQQKSSQAPKLLFHYYDKDFNNEADTPDNFQSRRPNTSFCFLDIRSPGLGDTAMYLCATSGTGAAETQYFGPGTRLLVL.

This clonotype was found a few times. With the library built for alpha chains, this beta chain is off target and its frequency is not meaningful. This chain connects TRBV30 to TRBJ2-7, with 10 bases fitting TRBD2. V shed 0 bases and J 9 bases; nucleotides not matched to a gene: 11. The CDR3 is 15 residues long. Germline V gene data show CDR1 as GTSNPN and CDR2 as SVGIG (reference sequence). The CDR3: CAWSVRLAGAQGQYF. The CDR3 DNA sequence: TGTGCCTGGAGTGTACGCCTAGCGGGAGCCCAAGGGCAGTACTTC. The full variable domain, in which reference TRBV30 and TRBJ2-7 provide the parts outside the CDR3, is SQTIHQWPATLVQPVGSPLSLECTVEGTSNPNLYWYRQAAGRGLQLLFYSVGIGQISSEVPQNLSASRPQDRQFILSSKKLLLSDSGFYLCAWSVRLAGAQGQYFGPGTRLTVT.

This clonotype was counted many times. As an off-target read in a library built for alpha chains, this beta chain has a frequency of little significance. The chain has TRBV20-1 and TRBJ2-7; the D gene is possibly TRBD2 (7 bases). With 4 bases removed from V and 1 base from J, the gap between germline ends came to 11 bases. The CDR3 has 13 residues. Germline V gene sequence: CDR1 DFQATT, CDR2 SNEGSKA (reference sequence). The CDR3 reads CSAKRGQSYEQYF. DNA for the CDR3: TGCAGTGCTAAGCGGGGACAATCCTACGAGCAGTACTTC.

This clonotype was observed at least ten times. Found in a library prepared for alpha chains, this beta chain is an off-target read, and its abundance has little meaning. The CDR3 is CSVEDLETNEQFF. Written as DNA, the CDR3 is TGCAGCGTTGAAGATCTGGAGACCAATGAGCAGTTCTTC. The rearrangement joins TRBV29-1 to TRBJ2-1; D not certain. Trimming shortened V by 0 bases and J by 6 bases, and 9 bases separated the two germline ends. CDR3 length equals 13 residues. Germline CDR1 is SQVTM and CDR2 is ANQGSEA.

This clonotype was found many times. The library was designed around alpha chains, so this beta chain is a stray read whose abundance carries little weight. The chain employs TRBV20-1 and TRBJ2-7; D perhaps matches TRBD1 (6 bases). The CDR3 has 13 residues. V lost 0 bases and J lost 3, with 9 bases in between. The V gene's germline CDR1 is DFQATT and CDR2 SNEGSKA (reference sequence). CDR3: CSARDIQGYEQYF. CDR3 bases: TGCAGTGCTAGAGATATACAGGGCTACGAGCAGTACTTC.

There are many counts of this clonotype. This beta chain slipped into a library made for alpha chains as a stray read, so its size is not meaningful. V is TRBV6-5 and J is TRBJ2-2; 10 nucleotides line up with TRBD1. This CDR3 has 18 amino acids. The germline V gene has CDR1 MNHEY and CDR2 SVGAGI. The trim removed 3 bases at V and 7 bases at J, leaving 14 bases unmatched. The CDR3 sequence is CASSYSDPGQGWVGELFF. CDR3 coding DNA: TGTGCCAGCAGTTATTCAGACCCGGGACAGGGGTGGGTCGGGGAGCTGTTTTTT.

In this sample, this clonotype turned up many times. This beta chain was picked up by a library intended for alpha chains and is off target, so its count carries little meaning. This chain links TRBV4-2 with TRBJ2-7; D is ambiguous. Germline V gene lookup returns CDR1 LGHNA and CDR2 YNFKEQ. Trimming shortened V by 0 bases and J by 3 bases, and 12 bases separated the two germline ends. The CDR3 runs 15 residues. The CDR3 nucleotides are TGTGCCAGCAGCCAAGAGTCTGATATTTACTACGAGCAGTACTTC. This translates into CASSQESDIYYEQYF.

This clonotype has a count of ten or more. This beta chain is a stray read from a library made for alpha chains; its abundance is not meaningful. The chain joins TRBV30 to TRBJ1-6; TRBD1 aligns across 12 bases. Germline CDR1 GTSNPN, CDR2 SVGIG (reference sequence). The V gene end was trimmed by 2 bases and the J gene end by 3 bases; junction bases not matched to a gene: 5. The CDR3 covers 17 residues. CDR3 sequence reads: CAWSPGTGGRYNSPLHF. The CDR3 DNA is TGTGCCTGGAGTCCCGGGACAGGGGGCCGCTATAATTCACCCCTCCACTTT.